The 21 T cell receptor beta chains below come from one sample, sequenced in a study of shared clonotypes between healthy human individuals. Produced via immunoSEQ multiplex PCR; TCRdb's table is partial and in-frame only. The sample includes hundreds of thousands of clones, approximately 95% of them seen just once. CD45RO-negative cells were positively selected for CCR7, leaving out terminally differentiated effector memory CD45RA+ cells. What was sequenced was naive CD8+ T cells sorted from blood. The origin of the receptors is a woman aged 25 to 39 in good health.

J is TRBJ1-3 and V is TRBV6-5; TRBD1 aligns across 7 bases. In germline, CDR1 is MNHEY, CDR2 SVGAGI. The CDR3 covers 13 residues. V lost 2 bases to trimming and J lost 8 bases; unmatched junction nucleotides: 3. CDR3 bases: TGTGCCAGCAGTTACGGGACAGCGCACACCATATATTTT. Translated: CASSYGTAHTIYF.

The V call is TRBV9, the J call TRBJ2-3; a possible D gene is TRBD2 (5 bases). V was pared by 0 bases and J by 0 bases, with 5 bases between. CDR3 size: 14 residues. Looked up from germline, CDR1 is SGDLS and CDR2 is YYNGEE. CDR3 protein: CASSVERSTDTQYF. The CDR3 nucleotides read TGTGCCAGCAGCGTAGAGCGGAGCACAGATACGCAGTATTTT. Using reference TRBV9 and TRBJ2-3 for the parts outside the CDR3, the full variable domain is DSGVTQTPKHLITATGQRVTLRCSPRSGDLSVYWYQQSLDQGLQFLIQYYNGEERAKGNILERFSAQQFPDLHSELNLSSLELGDSALYFCASSVERSTDTQYFGPGTRLTVL.

This clone was observed a few times. The genes are TRBV19 and TRBJ1-1; 7 positions agree with TRBD1. The V gene end was trimmed by 6 bases and the J gene end by 4 bases; junction bases not matched to a gene: 5. This CDR3 region has 13 residues. Germline assignment: CDR1 LNHDA and CDR2 SQIVND (reference sequence). The CDR3 here is CASRLQGITEAFF. In DNA, the CDR3 is TGTGCCAGTAGGCTACAGGGGATCACTGAAGCTTTCTTT. Based on the CDR3 plus reference TRBV19 and TRBJ1-1, the full variable domain is DGGITQSPKYLFRKEGQNVTLSCEQNLNHDAMYWYRQDPGQGLRLIYYSQIVNDFQKGDIAEGYSVSREKKESFPLTVTSAQKNPTAFYLCASRLQGITEAFFGQGTRLTVV.

V and J are TRBV30 and TRBJ2-5, with no clear D. This CDR3 has 13 amino acids. Trimming removed 3 bases from V and 5 bases from J, with 13 bases in between. Per the germline V gene, CDR1 is GTSNPN and CDR2 is SVGIG (reference sequence). DNA for the CDR3: TGTGCCTGGAGCGCGGAGCCGAGGGAGACCCAGTACTTC. Translation gives CAWSAEPRETQYF. Based on the CDR3 plus reference TRBV30 and TRBJ2-5, the full variable domain is SQTIHQWPATLVQPVGSPLSLECTVEGTSNPNLYWYRQAAGRGLQLLFYSVGIGQISSEVPQNLSASRPQDRQFILSSKKLLLSDSGFYLCAWSAEPRETQYFGPGTRLLVL.

The gene calls are TRBV7-2 and TRBJ2-7, with a weak D call TRBD1 (5 bases). Trimming cost V 10 bases and J 6 bases, with 19 bases left between them. Per the germline V gene, CDR1 is SGHTA and CDR2 is FQGNSA. The CDR3 is 13 residues long. The CDR3 coding sequence is TGTGCCATCCCTCAGGGATCGCTAGGCGAGCAGTACTTC. Its protein product is CAIPQGSLGEQYF.

This chain connects TRBV19 to TRBJ2-7; tentative D call: TRBD1 (5 bases). The CDR3 totals 13 residues. The V gene lost 3 bases and the J gene lost 3 bases, with 9 bases spanning the gap. Per the germline V gene, CDR1 is LNHDA and CDR2 is SQIVND (reference sequence). CDR3 nucleotides: TGTGCCAGTAGTATTGACAGATTCTACGAGCAGTACTTC. Encoded protein: CASSIDRFYEQYF.

The chain is built from TRBV15 and TRBJ1-4; D possibly corresponds to TRBD1 (5 bases). CDR3 size: 16 residues. V was cut by 1 base and J by 3 bases, with 12 bases left in between. The germline V gene encodes CDR1 LNHNV and CDR2 YYDKDF (reference sequence). As DNA, the CDR3 is TGTGCCACCAGCAGAGGTACCCAGGGACCTAATGAAAAACTGTTTTTT. It is translated as CATSRGTQGPNEKLFF.

The rearrangement joins TRBV5-4 to TRBJ2-3; 13 nucleotides match TRBD2. V lost 4 bases to trimming and J lost 4 bases; unmatched junction nucleotides: 6. The germline V gene has CDR1 SGHNT and CDR2 YYREEE (reference sequence). The CDR3 covers 16 residues. The CDR3 coding sequence is TGTGCCAGCAGCAACGGACTAGCGGGAGTCGCAGATACGCAGTATTTT. The encoded protein is CASSNGLAGVADTQYF. Using reference TRBV5-4 and TRBJ2-3 for the parts outside the CDR3, the full variable domain is ETGVTQSPTHLIKTRGQQVTLRCSSQSGHNTVSWYQQALGQGPQFIFQYYREEENGRGNFPPRFSGLQFPNYSSELNVNALELDDSALYLCASSNGLAGVADTQYFGPGTRLTVL.

A remark on this clone: The sample carries other DNA sequences with the same CDR3. V and J are TRBV6-6 and TRBJ2-7, with D hard to call. Trimming took 0 bases from V and 2 from J, leaving 2 bases between them. CDR3 length: 12 amino acids. Germline assignment: CDR1 MNHNY and CDR2 SVGAGI (reference sequence). CDR3 sequence reads: CASSYSAYEQYF. The CDR3 DNA sequence: TGTGCCAGCAGTTACTCAGCCTACGAGCAGTACTTC.

This chain uses TRBV28 with TRBJ1-1; D remains unclear. The length of the CDR3 is 13 residues. The germline gives CDR1 MDHEN, CDR2 SYDVKM. Trimming took off 3 bases at V and 11 bases at J, with 16 bases between the two ends. The CDR3 sequence: CASSFQQWSLAFF. Written as DNA, the CDR3 is TGTGCCAGCAGTTTCCAACAGTGGAGTTTGGCTTTCTTT.

The V call is TRBV15, the J call TRBJ2-7, with 10 nucleotides matching TRBD2. V shed 2 bases and J 7 bases; nucleotides not matched to a gene: 5. This CDR3 region has 14 residues. The germline V gene has CDR1 LNHNV and CDR2 YYDKDF (reference sequence). The CDR3 sequence is CATSRLAGVSEQYF. The CDR3 coding sequence is TGTGCCACCAGCAGACTAGCGGGAGTTAGTGAGCAGTACTTC.

This chain links TRBV5-8 with TRBJ1-1; no clear D gene. In germline, CDR1 is SGHTS, CDR2 YDEGEE. Trimming pared 1 base from V and 4 bases from J, leaving 2 bases between. CDR3 length: 11 residues. This chain's CDR3 is CASSLSTEAFF. For the CDR3, the DNA is TGTGCCAGCAGCTTGTCCACTGAAGCTTTCTTT.

As for this clone: At the DNA level, this CDR3 is encoded by other sequences in the same sample as well. The V gene is TRBV7-2, the J gene TRBJ2-7; 11 bases match TRBD2. From germline, CDR1 is SGHTA and CDR2 FQGNSA. The junction had 4 bases not matched to a gene; V was cut back by 6 bases and J by 3 bases. The CDR3 has 14 residues. CDR3 nucleotide sequence: TGTGCCAGCAGTCCTGGGACTAGCGGCTACGAGCAGTACTTC. Its translation: CASSPGTSGYEQYF.

This clone was counted only a few times. This chain uses TRBV7-9 with TRBJ2-1; D gene ambiguous. The CDR3 contains 12 residues. CDR1 and CDR2 (germline): SEHNR, FQNEAQ (reference sequence). The V end was cut by 5 bases, the J end by 8 bases, with 10 bases between. DNA of the CDR3: TGTGCCAGCAGCCGGCTCGGCTATGAGCAGTTCTTC. Protein sequence: CASSRLGYEQFF.

The V gene is TRBV9, the J gene TRBJ1-2; 7 bases line up with TRBD1. The V segment lost 5 bases and the J segment 4 bases; nucleotides outside the gene matches: 5. This CDR3 has 13 residues. Germline CDR1 is SGDLS and CDR2 is YYNGEE. DNA of the CDR3: TGTGCCAGCAGGCGGGACAGCGGCTATGGCTACACCTTC. Its protein product is CASRRDSGYGYTF.

This chain connects TRBV5-6 to TRBJ1-2, with D possibly matching TRBD1 (5 bases). V gave up 3 bases and J gave up 7 bases, with 13 bases separating them. Germline V CDR1 and CDR2: SGHDT, YYEEEE. The CDR3 loop spans 13 amino acids. The CDR3 protein is CASSSGPAGGYTF. Written as DNA, the CDR3 is TGTGCCAGCAGCTCAGGGCCGGCGGGTGGCTACACCTTC.

This clone has more than one count but fewer than ten. The chain couples TRBV27 to TRBJ1-5, with 9 positions matching TRBD1. The germline CDR1 and CDR2 sequences are MNHEY and SMNVEV (reference sequence). The CDR3 spans 14 residues. The V and J ends lost 4 bases and 6 bases, in that order; junction bases with no gene match: 4. CDR3 residues: CASSYTGGGQPQHF. The DNA for the CDR3 is TGTGCCAGCAGTTACACAGGGGGCGGTCAGCCCCAGCATTTT.

This sequence joins TRBV19 and TRBJ2-7; D is undetermined. The germline gives CDR1 LNHDA, CDR2 SQIVND (reference sequence). The V gene lost 5 bases and the J gene lost 4 bases, with 9 bases spanning the gap. This CDR3 comprises 12 residues. The CDR3 nucleotides are TGTGCCAGTAGTGGGCTCGGATACGAGCAGTACTTC. Protein sequence: CASSGLGYEQYF.

This chain uses TRBV28 with TRBJ1-4, with a possible D match to TRBD1 (6 bases). This CDR3 has 19 amino acids. V was clipped by 3 bases and J by 4 bases, with 24 bases between them. Looked up from germline, CDR1 is MDHEN and CDR2 is SYDVKM. CDR3 protein: CASSFWGSSGAGDNEKLFF. The DNA of the CDR3 is TGTGCCAGCAGTTTTTGGGGCTCTTCAGGGGCTGGGGATAATGAAAAACTGTTTTTT. Based on the CDR3 plus reference TRBV28 and TRBJ1-4, the full variable domain is DVKVTQSSRYLVKRTGEKVFLECVQDMDHENMFWYRQDPGLGLRLIYFSYDVKMKEKGDIPEGYSVSREKKERFSLILESASTNQTSMYLCASSFWGSSGAGDNEKLFFGSGTQLSVL.

The chain carries TRBV28 and TRBJ2-2; 10 nucleotides line up with TRBD2. The CDR3 consists of 18 residues. V was clipped by 0 bases and J by 4 bases; unmatched bases: 8. Germline V CDR1 and CDR2: MDHEN, SYDVKM. This CDR3 reads CASSLWYSGRWSTGELFF. CDR3 bases: TGTGCCAGCAGTTTATGGTATAGCGGGAGGTGGAGCACCGGGGAGCTGTTTTTT.

About this clone: The same CDR3 arises from other DNA sequences in this sample as well. The J gene is TRBJ2-7, the V gene TRBV2, with D unclear. CDR1 SNHLY and CDR2 FYNNEI come from the germline V gene. This CDR3 is built from 10 residues. Trimming took off 4 bases at V and 4 bases at J, with 2 bases between the two ends. The CDR3 DNA is TGTGCCAGCAGTGGGTACGAGCAGTACTTC. Protein product: CASSGYEQYF.